Listed below are T cell receptor beta chains from one sample, sequenced in a study of human thymus T cells. This table comes from immunoSEQ multiplex PCR, and its TCRdb copy is limited to in-frame clones, with some not included. The data hold roughly 130,000 clones, with around 94% observed a single time. The sequenced sample was thymus tissue. These TCRs come from a boy younger than two with a congenital heart defect but otherwise immunologically healthy. The CDR3 runs from the conserved cysteine through the conserved F or W. Fields, in order: J gene, D gene, CDR3 length, V gene, clone size, CDR3 protein, CDR3 DNA. D genes are given only for firm matches. Part of the rows lack a size; the others show once, few, many or a class for expanded clones.

TRBJ2-5 NA 17 TRBV7-6 NA CASSLASLSRTEGPQYF TGTGCCAGCAGCTTAGCCTCACTGAGCAGGACAGAAGGCCCCCAGTACTTC
TRBJ1-3 NA 17 TRBV11-2 NA CASSLSRGTFSGNTIYF TGTGCCAGCAGCTTATCCAGGGGTACCTTCTCTGGAAACACCATATATTTT
TRBJ1-2 TRBD1 17 TRBV7-2 NA CASSQLMGTAHNYGYTF TGTGCCAGCAGCCAACTCATGGGGACAGCCCACAACTATGGCTACACCTTC
TRBJ2-3 NA 16 TRBV6-1 NA CASSEAGRTGTDTQYF TGTGCCAGCAGTGAAGCGGGAAGGACAGGCACAGATACGCAGTATTTT
TRBJ1-5 NA 15 TRBV6-6 NA CASSHGPGGNQPQHF TGTGCCAGCAGCCACGGCCCGGGCGGCAATCAGCCCCAGCATTTT
TRBJ1-4 TRBD1 19 TRBV5-8 NA CASSAAPRQGGATNEKLFF TGTGCCAGCAGCGCAGCCCCCCGACAGGGCGGCGCAACTAATGAAAAACTGTTTTTT
TRBJ1-5 TRBD1 17 TRBV28 NA CASIPGQGAFSNQPQHF TGTGCCAGCATACCGGGACAGGGGGCCTTCAGCAATCAGCCCCAGCATTTT
TRBJ2-1 NA 17 TRBV7-2 NA CASSPPLQQGHYNEQFF TGTGCCAGCAGCCCCCCGCTGCAGCAGGGCCATTACAATGAGCAGTTCTTC
TRBJ1-2 TRBD1 18 TRBV14 once CASSLNLRDRGCRYGYTF TGTGCCAGCAGTCTAAATCTCCGGGACAGGGGATGCCGGTATGGCTACACCTTC
TRBJ2-1 NA 15 TRBV12-5 NA CASGTAPRSPNEQFF TGTGCTAGTGGGACTGCCCCCCGCTCCCCCAATGAGCAGTTCTTC
TRBJ2-3 NA 15 TRBV15 NA CATSRDDGTTDTQYF TGTGCCACCAGCAGAGATGACGGGACCACAGATACGCAGTATTTT
TRBJ1-5 NA 15 TRBV5-8 NA CASSLGGPRRQPQHF TGTGCCAGCAGCTTGGGAGGCCCCAGAAGGCAGCCCCAGCATTTT
TRBJ2-1 NA 16 TRBV9 NA CASSVVGGTSYNEQFF TGTGCCAGCAGCGTAGTTGGCGGTACCTCCTACAATGAGCAGTTCTTC
TRBJ2-3 NA 14 TRBV15 NA CATSRGGGVDTQYF TGTGCCACCAGCAGAGGAGGGGGTGTCGATACGCAGTATTTT
TRBJ1-6 TRBD1 14 TRBV27 NA CASSNQGGNSPLHF TGTGCCAGCAGCAATCAGGGGGGGAATTCACCCCTCCACTTT
TRBJ1-2 TRBD1 12 TRBV5-6 NA CAGTTGNGGYTF TGTGCCGGCACGACAGGGAACGGGGGCTACACCTTC
TRBJ2-2 TRBD1 14 TRBV10-1 NA CASAGTGYTGELFF TGCGCCTCGGCAGGGACAGGGTACACCGGGGAGCTGTTTTTT
TRBJ2-7 NA 16 TRBV6-1 once CASSEASVVDPYEQYF TGTGCCAGCAGTGAAGCCAGTGTGGTAGACCCCTACGAGCAGTACTTC
TRBJ2-3 TRBD2 16 TRBV4-2 NA CASSQGRGGSTDTQYF TGTGCCAGCAGCCAAGGACGGGGGGGCAGCACAGATACGCAGTATTTT
TRBJ1-3 NA 16 TRBV4-2 NA CASSQWEGYAGNTIYF TGTGCCAGCAGCCAATGGGAAGGGTACGCTGGAAACACCATATATTTT
TRBJ1-2 NA 11 TRBV20-1 NA CSARPGIGYTF TGCAGTGCTAGACCAGGGATCGGCTACACCTTC
TRBJ1-5 NA 12 TRBV25-1 NA CASSESNQPQHF TGTGCCAGCAGTGAATCGAATCAGCCCCAGCATTTT
TRBJ2-7 NA 15 TRBV6-1 NA CASSEGRGGSYEQYF TGTGCCAGCAGTGAAGGAAGGGGGGGATCCTACGAGCAGTACTTC
TRBJ1-5 NA 16 TRBV4-1 NA CASSPYSGAAVLPQHF TGCGCCAGCAGCCCGTACTCGGGGGCGGCCGTTCTGCCCCAGCATTTT
TRBJ1-1 NA 13 TRBV7-3 few CASSLGSNTEAFF TGTGCCAGCAGCTTGGGATCGAACACTGAAGCTTTCTTT
TRBJ2-4 TRBD1 17 TRBV5-5 once CASSDRKQGWAKNIQYF TGTGCCAGCAGCGACCGTAAACAGGGGTGGGCCAAAAACATTCAGTACTTC
TRBJ2-1 NA 13 TRBV10-2 NA CATRCECDNEQFF TGCGCCACCAGATGTGAGTGCGACAATGAGCAGTTCTTC
TRBJ2-5 TRBD2 17 TRBV28 NA CASSPETSGGGTETQYF TGTGCCAGCAGTCCGGAGACTAGCGGGGGGGGCACAGAGACCCAGTACTTC
TRBJ2-1 NA 15 TRBV4-2 NA CASTPTPDSVNEQFF TGTGCCAGCACCCCTACGCCAGATAGCGTCAATGAGCAGTTCTTC
TRBJ2-3 NA 16 TRBV5-6 NA CASSLLRGTPTDTQYF TGTGCCAGCAGCTTGTTGAGGGGGACTCCGACAGATACGCAGTATTTT
TRBJ1-3 NA 15 TRBV6-6 NA CASSYIGDPGNTIYF TGTGCCAGCAGTTACATCGGGGACCCTGGAAACACCATATATTTT
TRBJ1-6 TRBD1 15 TRBV27 NA CASSLTTGYPRSLHF TGTGCCAGCAGTTTAACGACAGGGTATCCACGGTCCCTCCACTTT